This T cell receptor (beta chain) was recorded in a study of cytomegalovirus exposure and HLA in healthy donors. This clone was seen a few times. V dropped 3 bases and J dropped 4 bases, with 9 bases sitting between them. Germline V gene sequence: CDR1 SGHNT, CDR2 YENEEA. The CDR3 sequence is 13 residues long. Both 60 Vbeta primers and 13 Jbeta primers went into the PCR. Assay: immunoSEQ multiplex PCR; the TCRdb copy retains only in-frame clones and omits some. This table has roughly 120,000 clones, about three quarters appearing once. Material for sequencing was PBMCs. The rearrangement links TRBV11-3 to TRBJ1-1; D is possibly TRBD1 (5 bases). The TCR sequence derives from a woman in her thirties or forties in good health and CMV-seropositive. The DNA for the CDR3 is TGTGCCAGCAGCTTCGACAGAATCACTGAAGCTTTCTTT. Encoded protein: CASSFDRITEAFF.